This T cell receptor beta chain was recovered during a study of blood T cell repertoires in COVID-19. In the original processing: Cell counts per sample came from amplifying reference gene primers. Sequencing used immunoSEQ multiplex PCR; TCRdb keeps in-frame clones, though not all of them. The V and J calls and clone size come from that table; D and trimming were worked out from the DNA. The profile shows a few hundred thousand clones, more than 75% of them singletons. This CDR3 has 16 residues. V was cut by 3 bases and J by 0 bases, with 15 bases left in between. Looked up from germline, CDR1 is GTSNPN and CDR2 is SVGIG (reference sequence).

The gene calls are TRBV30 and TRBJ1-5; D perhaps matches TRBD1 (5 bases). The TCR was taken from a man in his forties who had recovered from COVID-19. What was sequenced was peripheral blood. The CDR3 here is CAWSAHQGYSNQPQHF. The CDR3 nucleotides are TGTGCCTGGAGCGCTCATCAGGGCTATAGCAATCAGCCCCAGCATTTT.